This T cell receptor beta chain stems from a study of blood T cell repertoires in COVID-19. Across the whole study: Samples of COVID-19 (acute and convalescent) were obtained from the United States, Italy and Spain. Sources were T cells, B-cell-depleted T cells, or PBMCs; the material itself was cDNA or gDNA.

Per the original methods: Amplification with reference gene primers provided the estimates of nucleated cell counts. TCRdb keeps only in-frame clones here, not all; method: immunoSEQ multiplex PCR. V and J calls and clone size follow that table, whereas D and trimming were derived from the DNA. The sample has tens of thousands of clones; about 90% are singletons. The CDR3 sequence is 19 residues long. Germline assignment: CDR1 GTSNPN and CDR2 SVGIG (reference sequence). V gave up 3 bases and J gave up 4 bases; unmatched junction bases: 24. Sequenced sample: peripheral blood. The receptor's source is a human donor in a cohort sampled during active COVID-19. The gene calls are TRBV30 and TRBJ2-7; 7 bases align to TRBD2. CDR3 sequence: CAWRPLVGGRTGGGYEQYF. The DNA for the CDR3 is TGTGCCTGGAGGCCCCTGGTTGGCGGAAGAACCGGGGGAGGGTACGAGCAGTACTTC.